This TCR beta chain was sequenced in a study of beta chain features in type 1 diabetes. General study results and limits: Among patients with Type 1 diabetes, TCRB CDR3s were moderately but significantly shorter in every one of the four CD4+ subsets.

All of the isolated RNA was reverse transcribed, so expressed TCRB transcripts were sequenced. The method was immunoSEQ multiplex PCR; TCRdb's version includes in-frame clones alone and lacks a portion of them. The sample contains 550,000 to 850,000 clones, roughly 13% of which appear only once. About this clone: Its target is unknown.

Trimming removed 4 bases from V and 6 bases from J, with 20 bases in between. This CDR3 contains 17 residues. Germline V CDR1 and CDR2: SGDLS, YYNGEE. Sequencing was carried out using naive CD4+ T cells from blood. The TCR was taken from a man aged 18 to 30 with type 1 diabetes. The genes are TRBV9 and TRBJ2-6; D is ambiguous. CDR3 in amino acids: CASSPSGLFSLANVLTF. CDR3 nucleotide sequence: TGTGCCAGCAGCCCCAGTGGGTTGTTCTCCTTGGCCAACGTCCTGACTTTC.